These 29 T cell receptor beta chains share one sample of origin, sequenced in a study of OX40 agonist ivuxolimab in advanced cancers. Produced via immunoSEQ multiplex PCR; TCRdb's table is partial and in-frame only. The sample consists of about 95,000 clones, about 88% of them appearing once. Sequencing used CD4+ or CD8+ T cells sorted from blood, obtained in a trial of the OX40 agonist ivuxolimab. The receptors stem from an adult with an advanced solid tumor such as melanoma, head and neck, liver or kidney cancer.

The CDR3 protein is CASSSPAPTGNGEQYF. CDR3 in DNA: TGTGCCAGCAGTTCCCCCGCACCAACAGGGAATGGGGAGCAGTACTTC. The genes are TRBV27 and TRBJ2-7, with D possibly matching TRBD1 (6 bases). Germline CDR1 and CDR2: MNHEY and SMNVEV (reference sequence). The CDR3 totals 16 residues. V lost 4 bases and J 7 bases, leaving 23 bases between the germline ends.

The chain couples TRBV7-9 to TRBJ2-7; a weak D match, TRBD2 (7 bases). The CDR3 is 16 amino acids. Germline-derived CDR1 and CDR2 are SEHNR and FQNEAQ (reference sequence). Trimming shortened V by 5 bases and J by 3 bases, and 20 bases separated the two germline ends. The CDR3 sequence is CASSQGGGAIGYEQYF. CDR3 nucleotides: TGTGCCAGCAGCCAGGGAGGGGGGGCTATCGGCTACGAGCAGTACTTC.

The chain joins TRBV5-1 to TRBJ2-2; either TRBD1 or TRBD2 may fit D (5 bases each). Trimming shortened V by 6 bases and J by 7 bases, and 13 bases separated the two germline ends. This CDR3 is built from 13 residues. Germline V gene data show CDR1 as SGHRS and CDR2 as YFSETQ. CDR3: CASTSRGVGELFF. CDR3 DNA: TGCGCCAGCACCTCAAGGGGAGTCGGGGAGCTGTTTTTT.

V and J are TRBV5-6 and TRBJ2-3, with D unclear. V was trimmed by 0 bases and J by 1 base, leaving 6 bases between them. The germline gives CDR1 SGHDT, CDR2 YYEEEE. The CDR3 spans 14 residues. For the CDR3, the DNA is TGTGCCAGCAGCTTGGACGCCCGCACAGATACGCAGTATTTT. It is translated as CASSLDARTDTQYF.

This chain joins TRBV7-3 and TRBJ2-3, with 8 bases that match TRBD2. J was trimmed by 5 bases and V by 1 base; bases with no gene match: 2. The CDR3 totals 14 residues. The germline V gene encodes CDR1 SGHTA and CDR2 FQGTGA. CDR3 amino acids: CASSLNLAGDTQYF. The CDR3 coding sequence is TGTGCCAGCAGCTTAAATCTAGCGGGAGATACGCAGTATTTT.

In its sample, this clone was seen once. The chain recombines TRBV5-1 with TRBJ2-7, with no clear D. The CDR3 consists of 12 residues. Germline V gene sequence: CDR1 SGHRS, CDR2 YFSETQ. V was clipped by 0 bases and J by 3 bases, with 4 bases between them. The DNA of the CDR3 is TGCGCCAGCAGCTTGGACAACTACGAGCAGTACTTC. Its translation is CASSLDNYEQYF.

The chain is built from TRBV2 and TRBJ2-3, with 12 bases fitting TRBD2. Germline CDR1 is SNHLY and CDR2 is FYNNEI. J lost 0 bases, V lost 6 bases, and 4 bases had no gene match. The CDR3 covers 16 residues. The CDR3 coding sequence is TGTGCCAGCAGCGCCGGGACTAGCGGGAGCACAGATACGCAGTATTTT. It yields the protein CASSAGTSGSTDTQYF.

This rearrangement joins TRBV6-6 to TRBJ1-3; D call uncertain. The ends were cut back, 4 bases at V and 0 bases at J, with 7 bases in the middle. CDR3 length equals 14 residues. Germline CDR1 and CDR2: MNHNY and SVGAGI (reference sequence). The CDR3 DNA reads TGTGCCAGCAGTTGGACGGTCTCTGGAAACACCATATATTTT. This encodes CASSWTVSGNTIYF.

The chain recombines TRBV12-5 with TRBJ1-1, with D unresolved. This CDR3 spans 12 amino acids. With 0 bases removed from V and 9 bases from J, the gap between germline ends came to 8 bases. Germline V gene lookup returns CDR1 LGHNT and CDR2 FRNRAP. The CDR3 DNA follows: TGTGCTAGTGGTTTGGTAAAGGACCAAGCTTTCTTT. Its protein is CASGLVKDQAFF.

The chain has TRBV9 and TRBJ2-1, with D perhaps being TRBD1 or TRBD2 (6 bases each). The V end lost 4 bases, the J end lost 6 bases, and 8 bases lay between the germline ends. The CDR3 length is 12 residues. From germline, CDR1 is SGDLS and CDR2 YYNGEE. The CDR3 is CASSPGANEQFF. The CDR3 region has the DNA TGTGCCAGCAGCCCGGGGGCCAATGAGCAGTTCTTC.

The chain has TRBV18 and TRBJ2-4; TRBD1 might be the D (6 bases). Germline CDR1 and CDR2: KGHSH and LQKENI. The CDR3 runs 15 residues. V was pared by 0 bases and J by 2 bases, with 8 bases between. For the CDR3, the DNA is TGTGCCAGCTCACCACCCGGGACACCCAAAAACATTCAGTACTTC. It encodes CASSPPGTPKNIQYF.

J is TRBJ2-2 and V is TRBV4-3; 7 bases align to TRBD1. The CDR3 covers 14 residues. The germline CDR1 and CDR2 sequences are LGHNA and YSLEER. With 3 bases clipped from V and 6 bases from J, the junction kept 4 bases outside the gene matches. The CDR3 loop is CASSQDTGAGELFF. The CDR3 region has the DNA TGCGCCAGCAGCCAGGATACAGGGGCCGGGGAGCTGTTTTTT.

The chain carries TRBV28 and TRBJ2-3; 8 nucleotides agree with TRBD2. Trimming took 5 bases from V and 4 from J; bases not matched to a gene: 2. The CDR3 spans 13 residues. Germline lookup yields CDR1 MDHEN and CDR2 SYDVKM. The DNA for the CDR3 is TGTGCCAGCAGTGGACTAGCCTCAGATACGCAGTATTTT. Residues: CASSGLASDTQYF.

On this clone: In the same sample, other DNA sequences code for this CDR3. The V and J genes are TRBV7-2 and TRBJ2-5; D gene unclear. Germline CDR1 and CDR2: SGHTA and FQGNSA. The CDR3 has 12 residues. V was shortened by 2 bases and J by 3 bases, with 4 bases between the two germline ends. The CDR3, as DNA: TGTGCCAGCAGCTTACAGGAAGAGACCCAGTACTTC. Protein: CASSLQEETQYF.

The chain couples TRBV10-3 to TRBJ1-2; D gene ambiguous. The CDR3 sequence is 14 residues long. Germline-derived CDR1 and CDR2 are ENHRY and SYGVKD. V was cut by 0 bases and J by 4 bases, with 9 bases left in between. The DNA for the CDR3 is TGTGCCATCAGTGAGTCTGGGGAGATCTATGGCTACACCTTC. It specifies CAISESGEIYGYTF.

The CDR3 here is CASSLDRASEQYF. CDR3 sequence (DNA): TGTGCCAGCAGTTTGGACAGGGCAAGCGAGCAGTACTTC. The V and J genes are TRBV2 and TRBJ2-7; 8 bases agree with TRBD1. Germline V gene sequence: CDR1 SNHLY, CDR2 FYNNEI. V trimming: 5 bases; J trimming: 6 bases; junction bases outside the gene matches: 6. This CDR3 spans 13 amino acids.

This clone was recorded only once. The chain has TRBV28 and TRBJ2-3; 11 nucleotides agree with TRBD2. J lost 4 bases, V lost 4 bases, and 10 bases had no gene match. The germline V gene has CDR1 MDHEN and CDR2 SYDVKM. CDR3 size: 17 residues. The CDR3 bases are TGTGCCAGCAGTTCCATGACTAGCGGGATGTGGGCAGATACGCAGTATTTT. It encodes CASSSMTSGMWADTQYF.

The chain uses TRBV15 and TRBJ1-1, with unresolved D. The CDR3 is 14 amino acids. Deletions cut 0 bases from V and 1 base from J, with 6 bases between. Germline CDR1 reads LNHNV; CDR2 reads YYDKDF (reference sequence). The CDR3 loop is CATSRDEENTEAFF. The CDR3 DNA reads TGTGCCACCAGCAGAGACGAGGAGAACACTGAAGCTTTCTTT.

This chain joins TRBV7-9 and TRBJ2-7; maybe TRBD2 (6 bases). V was cut by 3 bases and J by 3 bases, with 12 bases left in between. There are 14 residues in the CDR3. From germline, CDR1 is SEHNR and CDR2 FQNEAQ (reference sequence). This CDR3 reads CASSLEGSSYEQYF. CDR3 bases: TGTGCCAGCAGCTTGGAGGGATCCAGCTACGAGCAGTACTTC. Combining the CDR3 with reference TRBV7-9 and TRBJ2-7 gives the whole variable domain DTGVSQNPRHKITKRGQNVTFRCDPISEHNRLYWYRQTLGQGPEFLTYFQNEAQLEKSRLLSDRFSAERPKGSFSTLEIQRTEQGDSAMYLCASSLEGSSYEQYFGPGTRLTVT.

The rearrangement links TRBV10-3 to TRBJ1-2; weak D call: TRBD1 (6 bases). The V end was cut by 8 bases, the J end by 5 bases, with 18 bases between. The germline V gene encodes CDR1 ENHRY and CDR2 SYGVKD. The CDR3 length is 14 residues. CDR3 sequence: CAIGSGDVGYGYTF. The CDR3 region has the DNA TGTGCCATCGGGTCAGGGGACGTCGGATATGGCTACACCTTC.

This sequence joins TRBV19 and TRBJ1-6; no clear D. Germline V CDR1 and CDR2: LNHDA, SQIVND (reference sequence). The CDR3 length is 14 residues. Trimming took 3 bases from V and 6 from J, leaving 9 bases between them. The DNA of the CDR3 is TGTGCCAGTAGTATTGCGATATCTAATTCACCCCTCCACTTT. It encodes CASSIAISNSPLHF.

This chain connects TRBV7-3 to TRBJ2-5, with 9 positions matching TRBD2. The germline V gene has CDR1 SGHTA and CDR2 FQGTGA. Trimming took 5 bases from V and 4 from J; bases not matched to a gene: 5. This CDR3 has 14 residues. CDR3 DNA: TGTGCCAGCAGCCTGGGACTAGCCGGAGAGACCCAGTACTTC. Its protein product is CASSLGLAGETQYF.

The rearrangement links TRBV27 to TRBJ2-6, with 9 positions matching TRBD1. With 6 bases clipped from V and 0 bases from J, the junction kept 0 bases outside the gene matches. Germline V gene lookup returns CDR1 MNHEY and CDR2 SMNVEV (reference sequence). CDR3 length: 15 amino acids. The DNA of the CDR3 is TGTGCCAGCAGGGACAGGGGCTCTGGGGCCAACGTCCTGACTTTC. It yields the protein CASRDRGSGANVLTF.

The rearrangement joins TRBV5-1 to TRBJ2-5; perhaps TRBD2 as D (5 bases). Germline CDR1 SGHRS, CDR2 YFSETQ. Trimming cost V 4 bases and J 5 bases, with 9 bases left between them. The CDR3 length is 12 residues. The CDR3 region has the DNA TGCGCCAGCAGCCGGACTGGTGAGACCCAGTACTTC. It encodes CASSRTGETQYF. Using reference TRBV5-1 and TRBJ2-5 for the parts outside the CDR3, the full variable domain is KAGVTQTPRYLIKTRGQQVTLSCSPISGHRSVSWYQQTPGQGLQFLFEYFSETQRNKGNFPGRFSGRQFSNSRSEMNVSTLELGDSALYLCASSRTGETQYFGPGTRLLVL.

V and J are TRBV5-1 and TRBJ2-7; TRBD1 is a possible D gene (6 bases). Germline-derived CDR1 and CDR2 are SGHRS and YFSETQ. The CDR3 runs to 17 residues. The germline V and J ends were trimmed by 2 bases and 1 base, with 19 bases remaining between them. CDR3 nucleotides: TGCGCCAGCAGCTTCTCCGAGGGGGTTCGGCGATCCTACGAGCAGTACTTC. The encoded protein is CASSFSEGVRRSYEQYF.

Only one count was recorded for this clone. The chain is built from TRBV5-1 and TRBJ2-7; D remains unclear. The CDR3 totals 13 residues. V lost 2 bases, J lost 5 bases, and 11 bases lay in between. CDR1 is SGHRS, CDR2 YFSETQ, per germline. CDR3 residues: CASSFARSNEQYF. DNA for the CDR3: TGCGCCAGCAGCTTTGCCAGGTCCAACGAGCAGTACTTC.

This clone was recorded once. The rearrangement joins TRBV5-1 to TRBJ2-1; 9 bases agree with TRBD2. J was trimmed by 3 bases and V by 5 bases; bases with no gene match: 3. The germline V gene has CDR1 SGHRS and CDR2 YFSETQ. The CDR3 has 14 residues. The chain's CDR3 is CASRSSGNYNEQFF. CDR3 bases: TGCGCCAGCAGATCTAGCGGGAACTACAATGAGCAGTTCTTC.

The chain is built from TRBV18 and TRBJ1-2, with 8 bases matching TRBD1. The germline V gene encodes CDR1 KGHSH and CDR2 LQKENI. The junction had 8 bases not matched to a gene; V was cut back by 3 bases and J by 8 bases. The CDR3 totals 14 residues. The CDR3 protein is CASSPRTGHGGYTF. Written as DNA, the CDR3 is TGTGCCAGCTCACCCCGGACAGGGCACGGCGGCTACACCTTC.

The rearrangement joins TRBV7-8 to TRBJ1-5; TRBD1 matches at 7 bases. J was trimmed by 0 bases and V by 4 bases; bases with no gene match: 15. Germline loops: CDR1 SGHVS, CDR2 FQNEAQ. This CDR3 region has 19 residues. The CDR3 DNA reads TGTGCCAGCAGCTCAAAGACAGGGTCGGAGATTGGTAGCAATCAGCCCCAGCATTTT. This codes for CASSSKTGSEIGSNQPQHF.